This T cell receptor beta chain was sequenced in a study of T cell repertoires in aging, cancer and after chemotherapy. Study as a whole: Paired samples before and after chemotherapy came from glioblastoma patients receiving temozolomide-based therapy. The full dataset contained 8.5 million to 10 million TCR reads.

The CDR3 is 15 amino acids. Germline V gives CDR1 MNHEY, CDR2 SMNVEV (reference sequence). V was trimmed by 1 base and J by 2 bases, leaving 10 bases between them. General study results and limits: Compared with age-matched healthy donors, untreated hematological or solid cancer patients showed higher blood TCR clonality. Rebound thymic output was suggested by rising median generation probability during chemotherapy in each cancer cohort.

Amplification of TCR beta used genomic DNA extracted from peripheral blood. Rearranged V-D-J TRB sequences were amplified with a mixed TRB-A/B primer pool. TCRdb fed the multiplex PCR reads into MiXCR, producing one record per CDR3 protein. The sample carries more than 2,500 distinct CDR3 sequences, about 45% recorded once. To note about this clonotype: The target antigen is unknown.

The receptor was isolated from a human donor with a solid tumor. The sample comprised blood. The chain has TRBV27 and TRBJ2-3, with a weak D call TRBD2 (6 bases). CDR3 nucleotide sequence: TGTGCCAGCAGTTTATACGGGGGTCTCACAGATACGCAGTATTTT. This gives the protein CASSLYGGLTDTQYF.